This entry features one TCR beta chain sequence. This specimen comes from a study of blood T cell repertoires in COVID-19. In the original processing: Nucleated cell counts were estimated from reference gene primer amplification. Measured with immunoSEQ multiplex PCR; TCRdb has only the in-frame clones, and not every one. The DNA gave D and trimming, while V, J and clone size come from that table. The data contain over 250,000 clones, 80% to 90% of them singletons. This CDR3 is built from 15 residues. The V and J ends lost 2 bases and 7 bases respectively, with 15 bases between them. Per germline, CDR1 SGHAT and CDR2 FQDESV (reference sequence).

This rearrangement joins TRBV11-1 to TRBJ2-1; possibly TRBD2 for D (5 bases). The sequence was obtained from a woman between 65 and 79 years old with acute or convalescent COVID-19. Sample: peripheral blood. The CDR3 loop is CASSLLTGPGNEQFF. CDR3 coding DNA: TGTGCCAGCAGCTTACTAACTGGCCCGGGGAATGAGCAGTTCTTC.